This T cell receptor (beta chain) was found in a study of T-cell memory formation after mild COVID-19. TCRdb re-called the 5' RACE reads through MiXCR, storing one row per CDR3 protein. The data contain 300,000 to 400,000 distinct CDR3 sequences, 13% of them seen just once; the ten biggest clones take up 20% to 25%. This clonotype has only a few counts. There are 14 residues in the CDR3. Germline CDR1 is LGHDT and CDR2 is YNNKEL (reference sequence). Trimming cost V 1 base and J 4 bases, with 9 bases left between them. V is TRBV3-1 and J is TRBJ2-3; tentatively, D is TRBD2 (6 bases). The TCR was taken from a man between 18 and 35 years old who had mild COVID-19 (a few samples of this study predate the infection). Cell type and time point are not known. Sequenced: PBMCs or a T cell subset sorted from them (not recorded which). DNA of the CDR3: TGTGCCAGCAGCCAAGGACTAGGGGCAGATACGCAGTATTTT. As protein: CASSQGLGADTQYF.